What follows are 22 T cell receptor beta chains derived from one specimen sequenced in a study of tumor-infiltrating lymphocytes in primary liver carcinoma. Investigators took RNA and DNA out together from 20-30 mg of unsorted bulk tissue. Starting material of 500 to 600 ng total RNA yielded TCR beta cDNA via a constant-region primer. Each TCR beta library was derived from three nested multiplex PCR rounds that employed slightly modified ARM-PCR. TRBV1-TRBV30 forward primers paired with a C-beta reverse primer were used in the first two PCR rounds, which ran approximately 11 cycles each. Using its own MiXCR run on the multiplex PCR reads, TCRdb lists one record per CDR3 protein. Found here are approximately 88,000 distinct CDR3 sequences, 65% to 70% of them singletons; the top ten hold approximately 30%. The sequencing sample was made of tumor-adjacent normal liver tissue. These receptors were obtained from a man in his forties with primary liver carcinoma and hepatitis B virus infection.

The table lists this clonotype with many counts. The junction departs from the called germline gene at one end, perhaps through a read error. The chain combines TRBV7-9 with TRBJ2-1; D gene unclear. The CDR3 extends over 12 amino acids. Germline loops: CDR1 SEHNR, CDR2 FQNEAQ (reference sequence). DNA of the CDR3: TGTGCCAGCAGCCTCTTAGAGCAGTTCTCCATCTTC. It yields the protein CASSLLEQFSIF.

This chain links TRBV19 with TRBJ1-2; a possible D gene is TRBD1 (5 bases). V dropped 5 bases and J dropped 4 bases, with 17 bases sitting between them. This CDR3 is built from 15 residues. CDR1 is LNHDA and CDR2 is SQIVND in the germline V gene (reference sequence). DNA of the CDR3: TGTGCCAGTAGTGACTCGACGACAGAGAGCTATGGCTACACCTTC. It specifies CASSDSTTESYGYTF.

Notes on this clonotype: Germline and junction disagree at one end, which may indicate a read error. The chain uses TRBV10-3 and TRBJ1-5; D is unresolved. Germline lookup yields CDR1 ENHRY and CDR2 SYGVKD. The CDR3 sequence is 13 residues long. CDR3 sequence: CAISAGTGGPQHF. CDR3 nucleotide sequence: TGTGCTATCAGTGCGGGCACGGGAGGGCCCCAGCATTTT.

This clonotype has only one observation. The chain combines TRBV5-6 with TRBJ2-1, with unresolved D. V lost 0 bases, J lost 0 bases, and 10 bases lay in between. Germline-derived CDR1 and CDR2 are SGHDT and YYEEEE. The CDR3 has 16 residues. The CDR3 is CASSLEPRLSYNEQFF. CDR3 in DNA: TGTGCCAGCAGCTTGGAGCCTAGACTCTCCTACAATGAGCAGTTCTTC.

As for this clonotype: A much larger clone is a single base away; this may be a read error. The chain's CDR3 is CSGSTQGIGDTQYF. The CDR3 DNA reads TGCAGCGGCTCAACGCAGGGTATTGGAGATACGCAGTATTTT. This chain connects TRBV29-1 to TRBJ2-3; weak D call: TRBD1 (5 bases). The ends were cut back, 7 bases at V and 5 bases at J, with 19 bases in the middle. The germline CDR1 and CDR2 sequences are SQVTM and ANQGSEA. The CDR3 extends over 14 amino acids.

This clonotype was seen a few times. One base away lies a much larger clone, so this may be a sequencing read error. This chain links TRBV4-1 with TRBJ1-1; 7 bases are a match to TRBD1. V was pared by 3 bases and J by 1 base, with 14 bases of the junction left unmatched. Germline V gene lookup returns CDR1 MGHRA and CDR2 YSYEKL. The CDR3 totals 18 residues. CDR3 protein: CASSHGLPDRAGNTEAFF. CDR3 in DNA: TGCGCCAGCAGCCATGGCCTCCCCGACAGGGCGGGGAACACTGAAGCTTTCTTT.

To note about this clonotype: One junction end disagrees with the germline gene, perhaps due to a read error. The chain links TRBV4-1 to TRBJ2-3; D gene ambiguous. The CDR3 length is 13 residues. Germline values: CDR1 MGHRA, CDR2 YSYEKL. The CDR3 here is CANSQVGADTQYF. As DNA, the CDR3 is TGCGCCAACAGCCAAGTAGGTGCAGATACGCAGTATTTT.

About this clonotype: A much larger clone differs by one base, so this may be a read error. J is TRBJ2-7 and V is TRBV10-3; tentatively, D is TRBD1 (6 bases). With 11 bases removed from V and 2 bases from J, the gap between germline ends came to 16 bases. Germline V CDR1 and CDR2: ENHRY, SYGVKD. The CDR3 runs 13 residues. In nucleotides, the CDR3 is TGTGCCTCCCAGTACAGGGAAACCTACGAGCAGTACTTC. Translation gives CASQYRETYEQYF.

In regard to this clonotype: Possible read error: a much larger clone is one base away. This chain joins TRBV6-6 and TRBJ1-6; a possible D gene is TRBD1 (6 bases). CDR1 is MNHNY and CDR2 is SVGAGI in the germline V gene (reference sequence). This CDR3 is built from 13 residues. The CDR3 bases are TGTGTCAGCAGTGCAGGGGACGATTCACCCCTCCACTTT. Protein: CVSSAGDDSPLHF.

A word on this clonotype: The junction shows a germline mismatch at one end, possibly a read error. This chain links TRBV11-2 with TRBJ2-2; possible D gene TRBD1, 6 bases. The length of the CDR3 is 16 residues. Germline V gene data show CDR1 as SGHAT and CDR2 as FQNNGV. CDR3: CTSSLEVGGQTGELFF. The CDR3 coding sequence is TGTACCAGCAGCTTAGAGGTTGGGGGCCAGACCGGGGAACTGTTTTTT. Variable domain in full (rest from reference TRBV11-2 and TRBJ2-2): EAGVAQSPRYKIIEKRQSVAFWCNPISGHATLYWYQQILGQGPKLLIQFQNNGVVDDSQLPKDRFSAERLKGVDSTLKIQPAKLEDSAVYLCTSSLEVGGQTGELFFGEGSRLTVL.

Notes on this clonotype: As the CDR3 is not closed by the conserved phenylalanine or tryptophan, this likely results from a read error. The rearrangement uses TRBV6-1 and TRBJ2-2; the D gene is possibly TRBD2 (6 bases). The CDR3 loop spans 13 amino acids. Germline V lookup: CDR1 MNHNS, CDR2 SASEGT. The CDR3, as DNA: TGTACCAGCAGCCCGGGAGCCGGCGGGGAGCTGTTTTGT. Protein sequence: CTSSPGAGGELFC.

In the case of this clonotype: One end of the junction is discordant with germline, which a read error may explain. The chain joins TRBV11-2 to TRBJ2-5, with a possible D match to TRBD1 (6 bases). The germline CDR1 and CDR2 sequences are SGHAT and FQNNGV. CDR3 length equals 17 residues. The CDR3 sequence: CANSLVCGGSRHETQYF. In DNA form, the CDR3 reads TGTGCCAACAGCTTAGTCTGTGGGGGCAGTCGGCATGAGACCCAGTACTTC.

In regard to this clonotype: This may be a read error, as it is one base from a much larger clone. The chain carries TRBV29-1 and TRBJ2-3, with D perhaps TRBD1 (5 bases). The CDR3 runs 12 residues. Germline lookup yields CDR1 SQVTM and CDR2 ANQGSEA. The CDR3 DNA reads TGCAGCGTTGAACAGGGAACAGATATGCAGTATTTT. The encoded protein is CSVEQGTDMQYF.

To note about this clonotype: This clone may be a read error of a much larger clone one base away. The V call is TRBV12-3 or TRBV12-4, the J call TRBJ2-5; 7 bases line up with TRBD2. The CDR3 is 14 residues long. CDR3: CVSFPSGGTETQYF. The CDR3 DNA sequence: TGTGTCAGCTTTCCTAGCGGAGGGACAGAGACCCAGTACTTC.

The table lists this clonotype with a few counts. The V gene is TRBV28, the J gene TRBJ1-4, with D unresolved. CDR1 MDHEN and CDR2 SYDVKM come from the germline V gene. Trimming took 4 bases from V and 3 from J, leaving 15 bases between them. The CDR3 has 16 amino acids. CDR3 coding DNA: TGTGCCAGCAGTTCGCCCTATCCCCGTCCTAATGAAAAACTGTTTTTT. It encodes CASSSPYPRPNEKLFF.

About this clonotype itself: No conserved phenylalanine or tryptophan is present at the end of the CDR3, so a read error is the likely explanation. The J gene is TRBJ2-7, the V gene TRBV7-9, with 12 bases lining up with TRBD2. The CDR3 is 14 amino acids. Trimming cost V 7 bases and J 6 bases; bases outside gene matches: 7. Germline V CDR1 and CDR2: SEHNR, FQNEAQ (reference sequence). In DNA form, the CDR3 reads TGTGCCAGCACCACCGGGACTAGCGGGTCCGAGCAGTACTTG. Encoded protein: CASTTGTSGSEQYL.

Comment on this clonotype: The junction differs from germline at one of its ends, possibly a read error. This sequence joins TRBV5-4 and TRBJ2-3; D gene unclear. Per the germline V gene, CDR1 is SGHNT and CDR2 is YYREEE (reference sequence). The CDR3 sequence is 16 residues long. CDR3 region: CASSLEVTGVTETQYF. The CDR3 DNA sequence: TGTGCCAGCAGCTTGGAGGTGACTGGCGTTACAGAAACGCAGTATTTT.

The sample holds a few counts of this clonotype. Germline is not matched at one junction end, which may reflect a read error. The chain employs TRBV11-2 and TRBJ2-7, with D uncertain. This CDR3 comprises 14 residues. Germline V gene data show CDR1 as SGHAT and CDR2 as FQNNGV. CDR3 loop: CTSSLTDGAYEQYF. The CDR3 DNA is TGTACCAGCAGCCTAACCGACGGAGCATACGAGCAGTACTTC.

Concerning this clonotype: An end of the junction does not agree with germline; a read error may underlie this. The rearrangement links TRBV11-2 to TRBJ2-2; tentative D call: TRBD2 (5 bases). The CDR3 totals 15 residues. Germline CDR1 reads SGHAT; CDR2 reads FQNNGV. The DNA for the CDR3 is TGTGCCAGCAGCCCTGAGCGCGCGAACACCGGGGTGCTGTTTTTT. It yields the protein CASSPERANTGVLFF.

Note on this clonotype: A much bigger clone sits one base away, suggesting this may be a read error. This chain connects TRBV10-3 to TRBJ2-1, with 9 bases aligning to TRBD1. The CDR3 covers 14 residues. Germline assignment: CDR1 ENHRY and CDR2 SYGVKD. CDR3 sequence (DNA): TGTGCCATCGGTGAAGGGGGACAGGGAGATGAGCAGTTCTTC. Its protein product is CAIGEGGQGDEQFF.

Concerning this clonotype: This sequence may be a read error, since a much larger clone differs from it by one base. The genes are TRBV5-5 and TRBJ2-5; no clear D gene. Germline V gene data show CDR1 as SGHKS and CDR2 as YYEKEE (reference sequence). The CDR3 covers 15 residues. The CDR3 bases are TGTGCCAACAGCTTACCAAAGACATACCAAGAGACCCAGTACTTC. It translates to CANSLPKTYQETQYF.

This clonotype was observed at least ten times. The CDR3 region has the DNA TGTGCCAGCAGTCACCGGGACAGTCGCAATGAGCAGTTCTTC. It encodes CASSHRDSRNEQFF. This chain links TRBV6-6 with TRBJ2-1, with TRBD1 matching 7 bases. CDR3 length: 14 residues. The germline V gene has CDR1 MNHNY and CDR2 SVGAGI (reference sequence). The J segment lost 6 bases and the V segment lost 5 bases, leaving 7 bases of the junction unmatched.